The 30 T cell receptor beta chains given below trace back to one sample, sequenced in a study of OX40 agonist ivuxolimab in advanced cancers. Method: immunoSEQ multiplex PCR; TCRdb's copy keeps in-frame clones and lacks some. The sample holds about 93,000 clones, 90% to 95% seen once. Specimen: CD4+ or CD8+ T cells sorted from blood, collected in a trial of the OX40 agonist ivuxolimab. These receptors were taken from an adult with an advanced solid tumor such as melanoma, head and neck, liver or kidney cancer.

This chain uses TRBV19 with TRBJ2-1; D remains unclear. Between the trimmed V and J ends, which lost 2 bases and 6 bases, there was a span of 8 bases. This CDR3 has 13 amino acids. Looked up from germline, CDR1 is LNHDA and CDR2 is SQIVND (reference sequence). The CDR3 nucleotides are TGTGCCAGTAGTATACTCCCAGGCAATGAGCAGTTCTTC. It codes for CASSILPGNEQFF.

The CDR3 sequence: CASSILDGKNTEAFF. DNA of the CDR3: TGTGCCAGTAGTATACTGGACGGAAAGAACACTGAAGCTTTCTTT. This chain links TRBV19 with TRBJ1-1; no clear D gene. The CDR3 runs 15 residues. Trimming pared 2 bases from V and 1 base from J, leaving 11 bases between. Germline V gene lookup returns CDR1 LNHDA and CDR2 SQIVND (reference sequence).

This clone showed up just once. V gene TRBV27 combines with J gene TRBJ1-5, with 9 bases identical to TRBD1. The CDR3 length is 17 residues. Trimming at V came to 1 base and at J to 4 bases, leaving 8 bases not matched to a gene. CDR1 and CDR2 (germline): MNHEY, SMNVEV (reference sequence). For the CDR3, the DNA is TGTGCCAGCAGTTTATTAGGAAGGGGGACAGGGAATCAGCCCCAGCATTTT. The encoded protein is CASSLLGRGTGNQPQHF.

The genes are TRBV29-1 and TRBJ2-7, with D perhaps TRBD2 (5 bases). Deletions cut 5 bases from V and 4 bases from J, with 18 bases between. The CDR3 consists of 14 residues. The germline gives CDR1 SQVTM, CDR2 ANQGSEA. The CDR3 DNA reads as TGCAGCGTTTCTGAGGGCCCGAGGGCTTACGAGCAGTACTTC. This translates into CSVSEGPRAYEQYF.

This chain joins TRBV27 and TRBJ1-2; D is unresolved. Trimming took 0 bases from V and 8 from J, leaving 7 bases between them. The germline gives CDR1 MNHEY, CDR2 SMNVEV (reference sequence). The CDR3 is 12 residues long. This chain's CDR3 is CASSLSGVGYTF. The CDR3, as DNA: TGTGCCAGCAGTTTATCTGGGGTCGGCTACACCTTC.

The chain links TRBV27 to TRBJ1-3, with D unresolved. Trimming shortened V by 0 bases and J by 0 bases, and 6 bases separated the two germline ends. CDR3 length: 15 residues. Germline V gene sequence: CDR1 MNHEY, CDR2 SMNVEV (reference sequence). The CDR3 loop reads CASSLSPGSGNTIYF. The DNA of the CDR3 is TGTGCCAGCAGTTTATCACCAGGCTCTGGAAACACCATATATTTT.

Only one count was recorded for this clone. The genes are TRBV28 and TRBJ2-7; 7 bases fit TRBD1. The CDR3 consists of 15 residues. Germline-derived CDR1 and CDR2 are MDHEN and SYDVKM. Trimming took 3 bases from V and 1 from J; bases not matched to a gene: 6. The CDR3 here is CASSFPRQGSYEQYF. The CDR3, as DNA: TGTGCCAGCAGTTTCCCTCGACAGGGATCCTACGAGCAGTACTTC.

The rearrangement links TRBV6-5 to TRBJ2-1; TRBD2 agrees at 12 bases. CDR1 and CDR2 from the germline V gene are MNHEY and SVGAGI. This CDR3 is 14 amino acids long. V lost 4 bases, J lost 8 bases, and 3 bases stayed unmatched. The chain's CDR3 is CASSSLAGGDEQFF. The CDR3 DNA sequence: TGTGCCAGCAGTTCCCTAGCGGGGGGGGATGAGCAGTTCTTC.

This chain connects TRBV19 to TRBJ2-7; either TRBD1 or TRBD2 may fit D (5 bases each). CDR1 and CDR2 from the germline V gene are LNHDA and SQIVND (reference sequence). Trimming left V 3 bases short and J 2 bases short, with 14 bases between. The CDR3 runs 15 residues. The DNA of the CDR3 is TGTGCCAGTAGTATCAAGGTTCAGGGAGCCTACGAGCAGTACTTC. Translated, it gives CASSIKVQGAYEQYF.

The V call is TRBV27, the J call TRBJ2-7; 8 nucleotides align to TRBD1. CDR1 and CDR2 from the germline V gene are MNHEY and SMNVEV (reference sequence). The CDR3 is 13 amino acids. The junction had 6 bases not matched to a gene; V was cut back by 5 bases and J by 6 bases. This CDR3 reads CASSDQTGAEQYF. The CDR3 DNA follows: TGTGCCAGCAGTGACCAGACAGGGGCCGAGCAGTACTTC.

The chain couples TRBV19 to TRBJ2-1; 8 positions agree with TRBD2. Trimming at V came to 3 bases and at J to 0 bases, leaving 1 base not matched to a gene. The CDR3 has 15 amino acids. Germline loops: CDR1 LNHDA, CDR2 SQIVND (reference sequence). CDR3 DNA: TGTGCCAGTAGTATCGGGACTAGCTCCTACAATGAGCAGTTCTTC. It encodes CASSIGTSSYNEQFF.

The chain has TRBV5-4 and TRBJ2-3; D is uncertain. This CDR3 region has 13 residues. In germline, CDR1 is SGHNT, CDR2 YYREEE (reference sequence). The germline V and J ends were trimmed by 2 bases and 6 bases, with 10 bases remaining between them. CDR3 sequence (DNA): TGTGCCAGCAGCTTCCTCTCTTCTGATACGCAGTATTTT. Amino acids: CASSFLSSDTQYF.

The rearrangement links TRBV27 to TRBJ1-4; perhaps TRBD1 as D (6 bases). The germline CDR1 and CDR2 sequences are MNHEY and SMNVEV (reference sequence). Trimming left V 5 bases short and J 8 bases short, with 9 bases between. The CDR3 consists of 12 residues. CDR3 in amino acids: CASSPGDEKLFF. In DNA, the CDR3 is TGTGCCAGCAGTCCAGGGGACGAAAAACTGTTTTTT.

V is TRBV6-1 and J is TRBJ2-7; either TRBD1 or TRBD2 may supply D (5 bases each). The V end lost 2 bases, the J end lost 2 bases, and 16 bases lay between the germline ends. Germline-derived CDR1 and CDR2 are MNHNS and SASEGT. The CDR3 runs to 16 residues. CDR3 sequence: CASSESGETVAYEQYF. The CDR3 nucleotides are TGTGCCAGCAGTGAAAGTGGGGAGACAGTAGCCTACGAGCAGTACTTC.

This rearrangement joins TRBV5-1 to TRBJ2-5; 8 nucleotides line up with TRBD1. This CDR3 is built from 15 residues. The V gene's germline CDR1 is SGHRS and CDR2 YFSETQ. Unmatched junction bases numbered 6, after V lost 0 bases and J lost 5 bases. The CDR3 region has the DNA TGCGCCAGCAGCTTGGCCCTGACAGGGGAGGAGACCCAGTACTTC. As protein: CASSLALTGEETQYF.

The V and J genes are TRBV29-1 and TRBJ1-5, with D possibly being TRBD1 (6 bases). Germline V gene lookup returns CDR1 SQVTM and CDR2 ANQGSEA. CDR3 length: 13 residues. The V and J ends lost 5 bases and 5 bases respectively, with 13 bases between them. Written as DNA, the CDR3 is TGCAGCGTTCGAGTACAGGGAGATCAGCCCCAGCATTTT. It encodes CSVRVQGDQPQHF.

The genes are TRBV14 and TRBJ1-4, with D unresolved. V lost 1 base, J lost 5 bases, and 11 bases lay in between. CDR1 and CDR2 from the germline V gene are SGHDN and FVKESK. This CDR3 is 15 amino acids long. CDR3 nucleotides: TGTGCCAGCAGCCAAGGCTGGGGTCAAAATGAAAAACTGTTTTTT. Protein: CASSQGWGQNEKLFF.

The sample holds one count of this clone. This chain joins TRBV11-2 and TRBJ2-7; D gene ambiguous. This CDR3 is built from 13 residues. The V end lost 6 bases, the J end lost 2 bases, and 11 bases lay between the germline ends. The germline V gene encodes CDR1 SGHAT and CDR2 FQNNGV. The CDR3 loop is CASSTGRPYEQYF. The CDR3 nucleotides are TGTGCCAGCAGTACTGGACGGCCCTACGAGCAGTACTTC.

The rearrangement uses TRBV27 and TRBJ2-7; D may correspond to TRBD1 or TRBD2 (5 bases each). The CDR3 has 13 residues. The V end was cut by 1 base, the J end by 6 bases, with 10 bases between. Per the germline V gene, CDR1 is MNHEY and CDR2 is SMNVEV (reference sequence). The CDR3 sequence is CASSLLPGSEQYF. In DNA, the CDR3 is TGTGCCAGCAGTTTATTACCAGGGAGCGAGCAGTACTTC.

The CDR3: CASSPHSGANVLTF. CDR3 bases: TGTGCCAGCAGCCCGCACTCTGGGGCCAACGTCCTGACTTTC. This sequence joins TRBV7-3 and TRBJ2-6; D unclear. The germline CDR1 and CDR2 sequences are SGHTA and FQGTGA. The CDR3 covers 14 residues. Trimming left V 5 bases short and J 0 bases short, with 5 bases between. Filled out from reference TRBV7-3 and TRBJ2-6, the complete variable domain reads GAGVSQTPSNKVTEKGKYVELRCDPISGHTALYWYRQSLGQGPEFLIYFQGTGAADDSGLPNDRFFAVRPEGSVSTLKIQRTERGDSAVYLCASSPHSGANVLTFGAGSRLTVL.

V and J are TRBV27 and TRBJ2-7; D might be TRBD1 (5 bases). Trimming shortened V by 6 bases and J by 5 bases, and 17 bases separated the two germline ends. This CDR3 comprises 14 residues. From germline, CDR1 is MNHEY and CDR2 SMNVEV (reference sequence). CDR3 in amino acids: CASSRSGSFHEQYF. CDR3 coding DNA: TGTGCCAGCAGCCGCTCAGGGTCATTCCACGAGCAGTACTTC.

This clone is a singleton in its sample. The chain combines TRBV27 with TRBJ2-7, with 7 nucleotides matching TRBD2. CDR1 and CDR2 from the germline V gene are MNHEY and SMNVEV (reference sequence). The length of the CDR3 is 13 residues. V gave up 2 bases and J gave up 6 bases; unmatched junction bases: 4. The CDR3 region is CASSLGRDREQYF. The CDR3 DNA follows: TGTGCCAGCAGTTTAGGGAGGGATCGCGAGCAGTACTTC.

The gene calls are TRBV29-1 and TRBJ2-5, with 10 bases lining up with TRBD1. The J segment lost 4 bases and the V segment lost 6 bases, leaving 8 bases of the junction unmatched. Germline CDR1 SQVTM, CDR2 ANQGSEA. The CDR3 loop spans 14 amino acids. In nucleotides, the CDR3 is TGCAGCGTCAGGGACAGGGGTAGGGGAGAGACCCAGTACTTC. It specifies CSVRDRGRGETQYF. The variable domain in full, completed from reference TRBV29-1 and TRBJ2-5, reads SAVISQKPSRDICQRGTSLTIQCQVDSQVTMMFWYRQQPGQSLTLIATANQGSEATYESGFVIDKFPISRPNLTFSTLTVSNMSPEDSSIYLCSVRDRGRGETQYFGPGTRLLVL.

This chain links TRBV7-2 with TRBJ2-5; D not resolved. Trimming removed 1 base from V and 2 bases from J, with 14 bases in between. CDR3 length equals 16 residues. Germline V gives CDR1 SGHTA, CDR2 FQGNSA. The CDR3 sequence is CASSLVGRIIQETQYF. CDR3 nucleotide sequence: TGTGCCAGCAGCTTAGTAGGCAGGATAATACAAGAGACCCAGTACTTC. Drawing the rest from reference TRBV7-2 and TRBJ2-5, the complete variable domain is GAGVSQSPSNKVTEKGKDVELRCDPISGHTALYWYRQSLGQGLEFLIYFQGNSAPDKSGLPSDRFSAERTGGSVSTLTIQRTQQEDSAVYLCASSLVGRIIQETQYFGPGTRLLVL.

V usage is TRBV7-6 and J usage is TRBJ2-3; 9 nucleotides align to TRBD2. Looked up from germline, CDR1 is SGHVS and CDR2 is FNYEAQ. This CDR3 is built from 14 residues. The V and J ends lost 1 base and 4 bases, in that order; junction bases with no gene match: 0. Here the CDR3 DNA reads TGTGCCAGCAGCTTAGGGACTAGCGCAGATACGCAGTATTTT. It specifies CASSLGTSADTQYF.

The rearrangement joins TRBV13 to TRBJ1-1; unclear D gene. Germline loops: CDR1 PRHDT, CDR2 FYEKMQ (reference sequence). The CDR3 is made up of 13 amino acids. Trimming stripped 0 bases from V and 6 bases from J, with 8 bases between. CDR3: CASSLGRWAEAFF. CDR3 bases: TGTGCCAGCAGCTTAGGCCGCTGGGCTGAAGCTTTCTTT.

The V and J genes are TRBV7-9 and TRBJ2-5; D is unclear. Germline-derived CDR1 and CDR2 are SEHNR and FQNEAQ (reference sequence). V gave up 6 bases and J gave up 0 bases, with 17 bases separating them. This CDR3 contains 16 residues. In DNA form, the CDR3 reads TGTGCCAGCAGTTCCCCGGTCCCTGAAAACCAAGAGACCCAGTACTTC. Protein product: CASSSPVPENQETQYF. Full variable domain (missing parts from reference TRBV7-9 and TRBJ2-5): DTGVSQNPRHKITKRGQNVTFRCDPISEHNRLYWYRQTLGQGPEFLTYFQNEAQLEKSRLLSDRFSAERPKGSFSTLEIQRTEQGDSAMYLCASSSPVPENQETQYFGPGTRLLVL.

This chain connects TRBV27 to TRBJ1-4; 9 bases agree with TRBD1. Germline-derived CDR1 and CDR2 are MNHEY and SMNVEV (reference sequence). The trim removed 5 bases at V and 7 bases at J, leaving 8 bases unmatched. There are 15 residues in the CDR3. The DNA of the CDR3 is TGTGCCAGCAGTGCATACAGGGGGCCGGCTGAAAAACTGTTTTTT. Its protein product is CASSAYRGPAEKLFF. The whole variable domain, filled in from reference TRBV27 and TRBJ1-4, reads EAQVTQNPRYLITVTGKKLTVTCSQNMNHEYMSWYRQDPGLGLRQIYYSMNVEVTDKGDVPEGYKVSRKEKRNFPLILESPSPNQTSLYFCASSAYRGPAEKLFFGSGTQLSVL.

The chain carries TRBV2 and TRBJ1-5, with D perhaps matching TRBD1 (6 bases). Per the germline V gene, CDR1 is SNHLY and CDR2 is FYNNEI. V lost 7 bases and J 3 bases, leaving 19 bases between the germline ends. The CDR3 covers 16 residues. CDR3 in amino acids: CASKFRKGDTNQPQHF. The CDR3 DNA sequence: TGTGCCAGCAAGTTCCGGAAGGGGGACACCAATCAGCCCCAGCATTTT. Supplemented by reference TRBV2 and TRBJ1-5, the full variable domain reads EPEVTQTPSHQVTQMGQEVILRCVPISNHLYFYWYRQILGQKVEFLVSFYNNEISEKSEIFDDQFSVERPDGSNFTLKIRSTKLEDSAMYFCASKFRKGDTNQPQHFGDGTRLSIL.

V gene TRBV5-1 combines with J gene TRBJ2-7; the D gene is possibly TRBD2 (6 bases). Germline V gene sequence: CDR1 SGHRS, CDR2 YFSETQ. The CDR3 totals 16 residues. The V end was cut by 0 bases, the J end by 4 bases, with 17 bases between. The DNA of the CDR3 is TGCGCCAGCAGCTTGGATCTCGGAGGGCCGCCGTACGAGCAGTACTTC. Its translation is CASSLDLGGPPYEQYF.